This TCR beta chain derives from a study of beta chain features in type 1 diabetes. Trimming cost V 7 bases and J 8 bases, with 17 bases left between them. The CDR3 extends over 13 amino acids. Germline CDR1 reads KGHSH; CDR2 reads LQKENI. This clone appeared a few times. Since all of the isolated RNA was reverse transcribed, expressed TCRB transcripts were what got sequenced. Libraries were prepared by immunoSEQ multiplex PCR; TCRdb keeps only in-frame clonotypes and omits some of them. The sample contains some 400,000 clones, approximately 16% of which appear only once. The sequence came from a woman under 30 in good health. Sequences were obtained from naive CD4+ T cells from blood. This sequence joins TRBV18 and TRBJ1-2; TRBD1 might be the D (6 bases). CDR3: CASCLTGGGGYTF. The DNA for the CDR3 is TGTGCCAGCTGTCTAACTGGGGGCGGCGGCTACACCTTC.